A selection of T cell receptor beta chains follows, all from one sample in a study of blood T cell repertoires in COVID-19. This table comes from immunoSEQ multiplex PCR, and its TCRdb copy is limited to in-frame clones, with some not included. In the table there are 60,000 to 65,000 clones, roughly 79% of which are singletons. The sequenced sample was peripheral blood. These TCRs come from a human donor in a cohort sampled during active COVID-19. Each CDR3 is given with its conserved first and last residue.

J gene: TRBJ2-1
V gene: TRBV11-3
CDR3 protein: CASSLGLGNEQFF

J gene: TRBJ1-1
V gene: TRBV5-4
CDR3 protein: CASSRWGGMNTEAFF

J gene: TRBJ1-2
V gene: TRBV4-1
CDR3 protein: CASSQGSVRYGYTF

J gene: TRBJ2-1
V gene: TRBV25-1
CDR3 protein: CASSFSSEQFF

J gene: TRBJ1-2
V gene: TRBV28
CDR3 protein: CASMAGALSYTF

J gene: TRBJ2-5
V gene: TRBV28
CDR3 protein: CASMVGGRETQYF

J gene: TRBJ1-5
V gene: TRBV5-1
CDR3 protein: CASSLGAGSNQPQHF

J gene: TRBJ2-7
V gene: TRBV20-1
CDR3 protein: CSARVLEQYF

J gene: TRBJ2-2
V gene: TRBV19
CDR3 protein: CASGGATHNTGELFF

J gene: TRBJ2-2
V gene: TRBV10-2
CDR3 protein: CASRLKNTGELFF

J gene: TRBJ1-1
V gene: TRBV3-1/TRBV3-2
CDR3 protein: CASSPGQPNTEAFF

J gene: TRBJ1-2
V gene: TRBV3-1/TRBV3-2
CDR3 protein: CASSQEGPVTGYTF

J gene: TRBJ1-1
V gene: TRBV5-1
CDR3 protein: CASSGGQGLGTEAFF

J gene: TRBJ1-2
V gene: TRBV6-2/TRBV6-3
CDR3 protein: CASRPGGLNYGYTF

J gene: TRBJ2-7
V gene: TRBV24-1
CDR3 protein: CATSAPETGLSEQYF

J gene: TRBJ1-2
V gene: TRBV18
CDR3 protein: CASSPGPTNYGYTF

J gene: TRBJ1-1
V gene: TRBV11-2
CDR3 protein: CASSLPSGFTNF

J gene: TRBJ1-1
V gene: TRBV4-1
CDR3 protein: CASSARQGNTEAFF

J gene: TRBJ1-4
V gene: TRBV4-3
CDR3 protein: CASSQDRVEKLFF

J gene: TRBJ2-3
V gene: TRBV7-9
CDR3 protein: CASSPRQGLTDTQYF

J gene: TRBJ2-7
V gene: TRBV10-3
CDR3 protein: CAISEVLTYEQYF

J gene: TRBJ1-2
V gene: TRBV6-5
CDR3 protein: CASSPNAGGYTF

J gene: TRBJ2-5
V gene: TRBV11-2
CDR3 protein: CASSFPRDRTQETQYF

J gene: TRBJ1-4
V gene: TRBV3-1/TRBV3-2
CDR3 protein: CASSQARFATNEKLFF

J gene: TRBJ2-7
V gene: TRBV10-3
CDR3 protein: CAIGQGASSREQYF

J gene: TRBJ2-7
V gene: TRBV4-3
CDR3 protein: CASSLRQGVYEQYF

J gene: TRBJ1-1
V gene: TRBV29-1
CDR3 protein: CSVGDRVQVVEAFF

J gene: TRBJ2-2
V gene: TRBV19
CDR3 protein: CASSPQPGNTGELFF

J gene: TRBJ1-1
V gene: TRBV7-6
CDR3 protein: CASSLDPGGDTEAFF

J gene: TRBJ2-7
V gene: TRBV6-5
CDR3 protein: CASRGTGPYEQYF

J gene: TRBJ2-2
V gene: TRBV6-1
CDR3 protein: CASSEGGEWAGELFF

J gene: TRBJ2-2
V gene: TRBV5-1
CDR3 protein: CASSSGTSGRAGELFF

J gene: TRBJ2-2
V gene: TRBV28
CDR3 protein: CASSLSRTYTGELFF

J gene: TRBJ2-7
V gene: TRBV28
CDR3 protein: CASSSRQVPTYEQYF

J gene: TRBJ2-7
V gene: TRBV18
CDR3 protein: CASSPAGYEQYF

J gene: TRBJ2-5
V gene: TRBV18
CDR3 protein: CASSPSSGQETQYF

J gene: TRBJ2-6
V gene: TRBV4-3
CDR3 protein: CASSQGRVRANVLTF

J gene: TRBJ2-1
V gene: TRBV5-1
CDR3 protein: CASSFTRTGGNYNEQFF

J gene: TRBJ2-1
V gene: TRBV14
CDR3 protein: CASSQGQGGNEQFF

J gene: TRBJ1-4
V gene: TRBV12-3/TRBV12-4
CDR3 protein: CASSLIGEKKLFF

J gene: TRBJ2-7
V gene: TRBV5-4
CDR3 protein: CASSLGGTGKITYEQYF

J gene: TRBJ1-4
V gene: TRBV5-6
CDR3 protein: CASSSGQGTNEKLFF

J gene: TRBJ2-7
V gene: TRBV14
CDR3 protein: CASSLGVLEQYF

J gene: TRBJ1-3
V gene: TRBV5-1
CDR3 protein: CASSDDRGSSGNTIYF

J gene: TRBJ2-3
V gene: TRBV24-1
CDR3 protein: CATSDSGLAGTDTQYF

J gene: TRBJ1-5
V gene: TRBV10-3
CDR3 protein: CAAGDQPQHF